Listed below are T cell receptor beta chains from one sample, sequenced in a study of blood T cells in healthy people across ages. Via MiXCR, TCRdb re-called the 5' RACE reads, giving one row per CDR3 protein. The sample has some 1,500,000 distinct CDR3 sequences, about 45% seen once. Material for sequencing was blood. The receptors come from a young woman in good health. Both conserved end residues are part of each CDR3. The D gene is left open where the match is weak. Size is stated for part of the rows, as once, few or many counts, or as a class when the clone is expanded.

j_call: TRBJ1-2; v_call: TRBV4-1; clone_size: -; d_call: -; cdr3_nt: TGCGCCAGCGGGGGGGTTACTAACTATGGCTACACCTTC; cdr3_aa: CASGGVTNYGYTF
j_call: TRBJ2-1; v_call: TRBV12-3/TRBV12-4; clone_size: -; d_call: TRBD2; cdr3_nt: TGTGCCAGCAGTACGGGACTAGCGGGGGGCTCCTACAATGAGCAGTTCTTC; cdr3_aa: CASSTGLAGGSYNEQFF
j_call: TRBJ2-7; v_call: TRBV20-1; clone_size: -; d_call: -; cdr3_nt: TGCAGTGCTAGAAGCTTCCACGAGCAGTACTTC; cdr3_aa: CSARSFHEQYF
j_call: TRBJ1-2; v_call: TRBV20-1; clone_size: once; d_call: TRBD1; cdr3_nt: TGCAGTGCTAGAGAGCACAGGGGTTATGGCTACACCTTC; cdr3_aa: CSAREHRGYGYTF
j_call: TRBJ1-3; v_call: TRBV27; clone_size: -; d_call: TRBD1; cdr3_nt: TGTGCCAGCAGTCCCGGACAGGGAGTAGGTAACACCATATATTTT; cdr3_aa: CASSPGQGVGNTIYF
j_call: TRBJ2-3; v_call: TRBV7-2; clone_size: -; d_call: TRBD2; cdr3_nt: TGTGCCAGCAGCTTAGGCGGGGGGGCCACGAGCACAGATACGCAGTATTTT; cdr3_aa: CASSLGGGATSTDTQYF
j_call: TRBJ1-1; v_call: TRBV10-3; clone_size: -; d_call: TRBD1; cdr3_nt: TGTGCCATCGGCGGACAGGGGAACACTGAAGCTTTCTTT; cdr3_aa: CAIGGQGNTEAFF
j_call: TRBJ1-1; v_call: TRBV6-6; clone_size: -; d_call: TRBD1; cdr3_nt: TGTGCCAGCAGTTACTCTTCAAGGGGGCGCATAGTGGCTTTCTTT; cdr3_aa: CASSYSSRGRIVAFF
j_call: TRBJ2-7; v_call: TRBV20-1; clone_size: -; d_call: TRBD1; cdr3_nt: TGCAGTGCCAGAAGCCGGGACAGGGTACCCTACGAGCAGTACTTC; cdr3_aa: CSARSRDRVPYEQYF
j_call: TRBJ1-2; v_call: TRBV27; clone_size: few; d_call: TRBD1; cdr3_nt: TGTGCCAGCAGTCCTCGTAAGGGGACAGCGAGGGGAACTAACTATGGCTACACCTTC; cdr3_aa: CASSPRKGTARGTNYGYTF
j_call: TRBJ2-7; v_call: TRBV7-9; clone_size: few; d_call: -; cdr3_nt: TGTGCCAGCGGCAGAGGGGCGACAAGGGACGAGCAGTACTTC; cdr3_aa: CASGRGATRDEQYF
j_call: TRBJ2-1; v_call: TRBV10-1; clone_size: few; d_call: -; cdr3_nt: TGCGCCACCTCGACAGGAATAAGCTACAATGAGCAGTTCTTC; cdr3_aa: CATSTGISYNEQFF
j_call: TRBJ2-1; v_call: TRBV7-9; clone_size: few; d_call: TRBD2; cdr3_nt: TGTGCCAGCAGCTTTGGTGGGCTAGCGGCTAACAATGAGCAGTTCTTC; cdr3_aa: CASSFGGLAANNEQFF
j_call: TRBJ2-1; v_call: TRBV19; clone_size: -; d_call: -; cdr3_nt: TGTGCCAGTAGTATCCAGGGAGGTTACAATGAGCAGTTCTTC; cdr3_aa: CASSIQGGYNEQFF
j_call: TRBJ1-2; v_call: TRBV7-2; clone_size: -; d_call: TRBD1; cdr3_nt: TGTGCCAGCAGCGTATCCGGGACAGACCTCAACTATGGCTACACCTTC; cdr3_aa: CASSVSGTDLNYGYTF
j_call: TRBJ2-1; v_call: TRBV10-3; clone_size: few; d_call: -; cdr3_nt: TGTGCCATCAGGCCAGGCTCCTACAATGAGCAGTTCTTC; cdr3_aa: CAIRPGSYNEQFF
j_call: TRBJ2-5; v_call: TRBV5-5; clone_size: few; d_call: TRBD1; cdr3_nt: TGTGCCAGCAGCTTCTTGGACAGGGGAGGGGAGCAGTACTTC; cdr3_aa: CASSFLDRGGEQYF
j_call: TRBJ2-3; v_call: TRBV12-3/TRBV12-4; clone_size: once; d_call: TRBD2; cdr3_nt: TGTGCCAGCAGGCGTGTGGCGGGGGGTCGGGATACGCAGTATTTT; cdr3_aa: CASRRVAGGRDTQYF
j_call: TRBJ2-1; v_call: TRBV5-1; clone_size: few; d_call: TRBD2; cdr3_nt: TGCGCCAGCGCTTGGGGGGGGTATGAGCAGTTCTTC; cdr3_aa: CASAWGGYEQFF
j_call: TRBJ2-2; v_call: TRBV11-2; clone_size: -; d_call: TRBD1; cdr3_nt: TGTGCCAGCAGCTTACGGACAGGGGGCGGAGGGGAGCTGTTTTTT; cdr3_aa: CASSLRTGGGGELFF
j_call: TRBJ1-5; v_call: TRBV30; clone_size: -; d_call: -; cdr3_nt: TGTGCCTGGAGTGGTTCAGGGCCTTATAGCAATCAGCCCCAGCATTTT; cdr3_aa: CAWSGSGPYSNQPQHF
j_call: TRBJ2-5; v_call: TRBV6-5; clone_size: -; d_call: -; cdr3_nt: TGTGCCAGCAGTTACTGGCGGTATAGCGGGACCCAGTACTTC; cdr3_aa: CASSYWRYSGTQYF
j_call: TRBJ2-5; v_call: TRBV4-1; clone_size: few; d_call: -; cdr3_nt: TGCGCCAGCAGCCAAGATATCAGGGGAGGAGAGACCCAGTACTTC; cdr3_aa: CASSQDIRGGETQYF
j_call: TRBJ2-1; v_call: TRBV7-9; clone_size: -; d_call: -; cdr3_nt: TGTGCCAGCAGCTTAGGAGGGTGTCCCTACAATGAGCAGTTCTTC; cdr3_aa: CASSLGGCPYNEQFF
j_call: TRBJ2-5; v_call: TRBV29-1; clone_size: -; d_call: -; cdr3_nt: TGCAGCGTTGTACAGGGTTTGAATGAGCAGTACTTC; cdr3_aa: CSVVQGLNEQYF
j_call: TRBJ2-5; v_call: TRBV5-6; clone_size: few; d_call: -; cdr3_nt: TGTGCCAGCAGCTTGGTACTCCAGGGAATTGGTGAGACCCAGTACTTC; cdr3_aa: CASSLVLQGIGETQYF
j_call: TRBJ2-7; v_call: TRBV30; clone_size: -; d_call: TRBD1; cdr3_nt: TGTGCCTGGAGGGGACAGGGAGTGTACGAGCAGTACTTC; cdr3_aa: CAWRGQGVYEQYF